These 23 T cell receptor beta chains came from one sample sequenced in a study of T-cell reconstitution after alpha-beta-depleted transplantation in children. TCRbeta library preparation incorporated unique molecular identifiers. A single record per CDR3 protein comes from TCRdb applying MiXCR to the PCR reads. Seen here are approximately 340,000 distinct CDR3 sequences, approximately 10% observed once, and the top ten hold approximately 2.3%. The sample consisted of PBMCs from the stem cell graft donor, taken from the stem cell graft. The receptors shown here come from a human donor who donated a stem cell graft to a child with acute lymphoblastic leukemia.

The chain is built from TRBV6-6 and TRBJ1-5; D gene ambiguous. CDR1 is MNHNY and CDR2 is SVGAGI in the germline V gene (reference sequence). The CDR3 extends over 12 amino acids. The germline V and J ends were trimmed by 5 bases and 6 bases, with 8 bases remaining between them. CDR3 DNA sequence: TGTGCCAGCAGTGGGGTGGTTCAGCCCCAGCATTTT. As protein: CASSGVVQPQHF.

The V and J genes are TRBV18 and TRBJ1-2; 7 bases match TRBD1. The CDR3 extends over 16 amino acids. V shed 5 bases and J 4 bases; nucleotides not matched to a gene: 13. Germline V CDR1 and CDR2: KGHSH, LQKENI. This chain's CDR3 is CASSSTNPDRFYGYTF. The DNA for the CDR3 is TGTGCCAGCTCATCAACTAACCCGGACAGGTTCTATGGCTACACCTTC.

This clonotype was seen at least ten times. V is TRBV7-9 and J is TRBJ1-4, with 7 bases lining up with TRBD1. J was trimmed by 6 bases and V by 5 bases; bases with no gene match: 6. The CDR3 loop spans 14 amino acids. Germline CDR1 SEHNR, CDR2 FQNEAQ (reference sequence). The CDR3 DNA is TGTGCCAGCAGCATGACAGGGTTGGATGAAAAACTGTTTTTT. Its translation: CASSMTGLDEKLFF.

This clonotype was seen a handful of times. The rearrangement links TRBV5-6 to TRBJ2-7, with D perhaps TRBD1 or TRBD2 (5 bases each). V lost 4 bases, J lost 0 bases, and 11 bases lay in between. Looked up from germline, CDR1 is SGHDT and CDR2 is YYEEEE. The CDR3 loop spans 14 amino acids. As DNA, the CDR3 is TGTGCCAGCAGCCACGGGGCCTACTCCTACGAGCAGTACTTC. Its protein is CASSHGAYSYEQYF.

V is TRBV24-1 and J is TRBJ2-7, with 14 nucleotides matching TRBD2. This CDR3 comprises 17 residues. Germline trimming cut 0 bases from V and 4 bases from J; bases unmatched to any gene: 4. CDR1 and CDR2 from the germline V gene are KGHDR and SFDVKD. The DNA for the CDR3 is TGTGCCACCAGTGATTTGCAAGGGACTAGCGGGAGTTACGAGCAGTACTTC. It encodes CATSDLQGTSGSYEQYF.

This clonotype was observed a handful of times. The CDR3 here is CASSQQVGGNQPQHF. In DNA form, the CDR3 reads TGTGCCAGCAGCCAACAGGTGGGGGGCAATCAGCCCCAGCATTTT. The V call is TRBV3-1, the J call TRBJ1-5, with D maybe TRBD1 (5 bases). The germline V gene encodes CDR1 LGHDT and CDR2 YNNKEL (reference sequence). V lost 2 bases and J lost 2, with 10 bases in between. The CDR3 extends over 15 amino acids.

This clonotype has a handful of counts. The chain recombines TRBV4-3 with TRBJ2-3, with 12 nucleotides matching TRBD2. The germline V gene has CDR1 LGHNA and CDR2 YSLEER. The J segment lost 5 bases and the V segment lost 0 bases, leaving 3 bases of the junction unmatched. This CDR3 contains 16 residues. For the CDR3, the DNA is TGCGCCAGCAGCCAAGAAGTACTAGCGGGAGGAGATACGCAGTATTTT. Translating gives CASSQEVLAGGDTQYF.

This chain uses TRBV12-3 or TRBV12-4 with TRBJ2-7; D possibly uses TRBD1 or TRBD2 (5 bases each). CDR3 length equals 13 residues. Trimming cost V 5 bases and J 5 bases, with 13 bases left between them. CDR3 region: CASSLGSRDEQYF. CDR3 bases: TGTGCCAGCAGTCTAGGGAGCAGGGACGAGCAGTACTTC.

V and J are TRBV18 and TRBJ1-1; no clear D. The CDR3 length is 12 residues. Germline V gene sequence: CDR1 KGHSH, CDR2 LQKENI. The ends were cut back, 6 bases at V and 7 bases at J, with 12 bases in the middle. The CDR3 DNA reads as TGTGCCAGCTCGCTGTCCCTGGGTGAAGCTTTCTTT. It translates to CASSLSLGEAFF.

This clonotype was seen repeatedly, ten times or more. The J gene is TRBJ1-4, the V gene TRBV7-9; tentatively, D is TRBD1 (5 bases). CDR3 length: 14 amino acids. Germline assignment: CDR1 SEHNR and CDR2 FQNEAQ (reference sequence). Trimming took 5 bases from V and 8 from J, leaving 15 bases between them. The CDR3 region has the DNA TGTGCCAGCAGCCAAGGAGCGGGGGACGAAAAACTGTTTTTT. It specifies CASSQGAGDEKLFF.

J is TRBJ1-1 and V is TRBV4-1; 12 bases align to TRBD1. The germline V gene encodes CDR1 MGHRA and CDR2 YSYEKL. The CDR3 consists of 18 residues. V lost 2 bases to trimming and J lost 5 bases; unmatched junction nucleotides: 12. CDR3 residues: CASSQPSGTGGAGTEAFF. For the CDR3, the DNA is TGCGCCAGCAGCCAACCCTCGGGGACAGGGGGCGCCGGAACTGAAGCTTTCTTT.

This clonotype was seen more than once but under ten times. The chain combines TRBV2 with TRBJ2-5; D remains ambiguous. V was shortened by 1 base and J by 5 bases, with 11 bases between the two germline ends. The CDR3 contains 14 residues. Per germline, CDR1 SNHLY and CDR2 FYNNEI. This chain's CDR3 is CASSEEGPWETQYF. The CDR3 DNA reads TGTGCCAGCAGTGAAGAGGGCCCTTGGGAGACCCAGTACTTC.

This clonotype has only a few counts. The genes are TRBV6-5 and TRBJ2-1; 10 positions match TRBD2. Trimming cost V 0 bases and J 3 bases; bases outside gene matches: 5. Germline CDR1 reads MNHEY; CDR2 reads SVGAGI. The length of the CDR3 is 17 residues. In nucleotides, the CDR3 is TGTGCCAGCAGTTACTCGAGGAGCGGGAGGGTCTACAATGAGCAGTTCTTC. Its protein is CASSYSRSGRVYNEQFF.

V and J are TRBV20-1 and TRBJ2-1; D tentatively reads TRBD1 or TRBD2 (5 bases each). This CDR3 is 13 amino acids long. The ends were cut back, 5 bases at V and 5 bases at J, with 13 bases in the middle. In germline, CDR1 is DFQATT, CDR2 SNEGSKA (reference sequence). The CDR3 nucleotides are TGCAGTGCTCTAACGGGGCTACACAATGAGCAGTTCTTC. Its translation is CSALTGLHNEQFF.

This clonotype showed up just a few times. The rearrangement uses TRBV7-8 and TRBJ1-5, with a weak D call TRBD1 (6 bases). Deletions cut 6 bases from V and 0 bases from J, with 9 bases between. Germline CDR1 reads SGHVS; CDR2 reads FQNEAQ. CDR3 length: 14 amino acids. CDR3 sequence (DNA): TGTGCCAGCAGTCACAGGGATAGCAATCAGCCCCAGCATTTT. It codes for CASSHRDSNQPQHF.

This clonotype occurred a few times. The V gene is TRBV20-1, the J gene TRBJ2-1; 12 bases fit TRBD2. The CDR3 extends over 14 amino acids. Germline values: CDR1 DFQATT, CDR2 SNEGSKA (reference sequence). The V segment lost 6 bases and the J segment 6 bases; nucleotides outside the gene matches: 6. The CDR3 is CSARLAGVRNEQFF. The CDR3 nucleotides are TGCAGTGCACGACTAGCGGGAGTACGCAATGAGCAGTTCTTC.

This clonotype was seen more than once but under ten times. The chain links TRBV20-1 to TRBJ2-5; 7 nucleotides agree with TRBD2. Germline CDR1 DFQATT, CDR2 SNEGSKA (reference sequence). J gave up 1 base and V 3 bases, and 2 bases lay outside the gene matches. This CDR3 region has 13 residues. CDR3 sequence reads: CSASGRPQETQYF. CDR3 sequence (DNA): TGCAGTGCTAGCGGGAGGCCCCAAGAGACCCAGTACTTC.

Many counts were recorded for this clonotype. The V gene is TRBV28, the J gene TRBJ2-5; D is perhaps TRBD2 (7 bases). The CDR3 extends over 15 amino acids. The V gene lost 7 bases and the J gene lost 6 bases, with 21 bases spanning the gap. Looked up from germline, CDR1 is MDHEN and CDR2 is SYDVKM. The CDR3 sequence is CASIKGGEGRKTQYF. CDR3 in DNA: TGTGCCAGCATCAAGGGGGGGGAGGGCCGAAAGACCCAGTACTTC. The full variable domain, in which reference TRBV28 and TRBJ2-5 provide the parts outside the CDR3, is DVKVTQSSRYLVKRTGEKVFLECVQDMDHENMFWYRQDPGLGLRLIYFSYDVKMKEKGDIPEGYSVSREKKERFSLILESASTNQTSMYLCASIKGGEGRKTQYFGPGTRLLVL.

This clonotype was detected a few times. This chain connects TRBV29-1 to TRBJ2-3; no clear D gene. V gave up 3 bases and J gave up 3 bases, with 7 bases separating them. This CDR3 has 12 residues. Per germline, CDR1 SQVTM and CDR2 ANQGSEA. CDR3 protein: CSVEVFTDTQYF. CDR3 in DNA: TGCAGCGTTGAGGTGTTTACAGATACGCAGTATTTT.

This clonotype came up once. V usage is TRBV5-1 and J usage is TRBJ2-7; either TRBD1 or TRBD2 may fit D (5 bases each). From germline, CDR1 is SGHRS and CDR2 YFSETQ. Trimming took 0 bases from V and 4 from J, leaving 14 bases between them. The CDR3 loop spans 15 amino acids. In nucleotides, the CDR3 is TGCGCCAGCAGCTTGGGCTGGGACGACCATTACGAGCAGTACTTC. It is translated as CASSLGWDDHYEQYF.

This clonotype was observed a handful of times. The V call is TRBV20-1, the J call TRBJ1-1; no definite D call. Trimming shortened V by 3 bases and J by 1 base, and 12 bases separated the two germline ends. Germline CDR1 DFQATT, CDR2 SNEGSKA (reference sequence). CDR3 length: 14 amino acids. This CDR3 reads CSARSGSPNTEAFF. CDR3 bases: TGCAGTGCTAGGTCTGGGAGCCCGAACACTGAAGCTTTCTTT.

This clonotype occurred a few times. The CDR3: CASSQRENRETQYF. CDR3 nucleotides: TGTGCCAGCAGCCAACGGGAAAATAGGGAGACCCAGTACTTC. The chain uses TRBV4-2 and TRBJ2-5, with D perhaps matching TRBD2 (5 bases). V lost 2 bases to trimming and J lost 5 bases, with 12 bases between them. Germline CDR1 reads LGHNA; CDR2 reads YNFKEQ. This CDR3 is 14 amino acids long.

There are a few counts of this clonotype. The V call is TRBV7-2, the J call TRBJ2-4; perhaps TRBD1 as D (5 bases). Germline V lookup: CDR1 SGHTA, CDR2 FQGNSA. Trimming cost V 5 bases and J 9 bases, with 14 bases left between them. This CDR3 contains 13 residues. CDR3 in amino acids: CASSPPGSSIQYF. DNA of the CDR3: TGTGCCAGCAGCCCCCCAGGGTCTAGCATTCAGTACTTC.